These 13 T cell receptor beta chains were sequenced from one sample in a study of CD8 T cells in Susac syndrome. When the RNA was reverse transcribed, random hexamers were used with an input of roughly 0.5 to 1 ug. MiXCR was run by TCRdb on the immunoSEQ multiplex PCR reads, yielding one entry per CDR3 protein. Of approximately 150,000 distinct CDR3 sequences listed, approximately 92% are singletons. The material sequenced was CD4+ T cells from PBMCs. All receptors come from a human donor in good health.

The chain carries TRBV30 and TRBJ1-5; D unresolved. The CDR3 runs 17 residues. V lost 3 bases, J lost 0 bases, and 18 bases lay in between. Germline assignment: CDR1 GTSNPN and CDR2 SVGIG (reference sequence). CDR3 bases: TGTGCCTGGAGATTCCGCGGGTGGAGTGATAGCAATCAGCCCCAGCATTTT. This codes for CAWRFRGWSDSNQPQHF.

The CDR3: CASSLRRQAETQYF. The CDR3 bases are TGTGCCAGCAGCTTGCGGCGACAAGCGGAGACCCAGTACTTC. This rearrangement joins TRBV5-6 to TRBJ2-5; D is uncertain. V was trimmed by 1 base and J by 5 bases, leaving 12 bases between them. Germline lookup yields CDR1 SGHDT and CDR2 YYEEEE. The CDR3 has 14 amino acids.

This CDR3 reads CASSSQVLYMNTEAFF. CDR3 DNA sequence: TGTGCCAGCAGCTCACAGGTCCTATACATGAACACTGAAGCTTTCTTT. This chain uses TRBV7-2 with TRBJ1-1; possible D gene TRBD1, 5 bases. Germline lookup yields CDR1 SGHTA and CDR2 FQGNSA. Trimming removed 4 bases from V and 0 bases from J, with 15 bases in between. The CDR3 runs 16 residues.

The CDR3 is CSVDIGQGRGGYTF. DNA of the CDR3: TGCAGCGTTGATATCGGACAGGGTAGGGGTGGCTACACCTTC. The V call is TRBV29-1, the J call TRBJ1-2; 8 nucleotides line up with TRBD1. CDR3 size: 14 residues. V trimming: 3 bases; J trimming: 7 bases; junction bases outside the gene matches: 10. Per germline, CDR1 SQVTM and CDR2 ANQGSEA.

This rearrangement joins TRBV27 to TRBJ2-7, with D tentatively TRBD2 (5 bases). Trimming left V 4 bases short and J 2 bases short, with 15 bases between. Germline V gives CDR1 MNHEY, CDR2 SMNVEV (reference sequence). The CDR3 is 15 residues long. CDR3 amino acids: CASSYGPEEAYEQYF. The CDR3 bases are TGTGCCAGCAGTTACGGACCCGAGGAGGCCTACGAGCAGTACTTC.

In DNA, the CDR3 is TGTGCCAGCATCCGGGACCCGACATCGACAGATACGCAGTATTTT. It is translated as CASIRDPTSTDTQYF. This rearrangement joins TRBV9 to TRBJ2-3; D is possibly TRBD1 or TRBD2 (5 bases each). There are 15 residues in the CDR3. Germline values: CDR1 SGDLS, CDR2 YYNGEE. The ends were cut back, 6 bases at V and 3 bases at J, with 17 bases in the middle.

This rearrangement joins TRBV6-5 to TRBJ1-4; no firm D call. The germline CDR1 and CDR2 sequences are MNHEY and SVGAGI. V lost 2 bases, J lost 8 bases, and 12 bases lay in between. CDR3 length: 14 amino acids. The CDR3: CASSYQRPPEKLFF. CDR3 nucleotide sequence: TGTGCCAGCAGTTACCAGAGGCCGCCGGAAAAACTGTTTTTT.

The chain recombines TRBV6-2 or TRBV6-3 with TRBJ1-2; D may be TRBD1 (5 bases). This CDR3 has 14 residues. Germline assignment: CDR1 MNHEY and CDR2 SVGEGT. V dropped 4 bases and J dropped 5 bases, with 14 bases sitting between them. CDR3 region: CASSFGRGRYGYTF. The CDR3 DNA is TGTGCCAGCAGTTTCGGAAGGGGTCGTTATGGCTACACCTTC.

This chain connects TRBV2 to TRBJ1-1; D is unresolved. CDR3 length: 14 amino acids. Trimming removed 4 bases from V and 8 bases from J, with 17 bases in between. Per the germline V gene, CDR1 is SNHLY and CDR2 is FYNNEI. CDR3 in DNA: TGTGCCAGCAGTGCCTGGCCACAGCTAACCGAAGCTTTCTTT. Amino acids: CASSAWPQLTEAFF.

This rearrangement joins TRBV4-1 to TRBJ2-1; D is unclear. The CDR3 is 16 residues long. With 5 bases removed from V and 0 bases from J, the gap between germline ends came to 14 bases. In germline, CDR1 is MGHRA, CDR2 YSYEKL. CDR3 loop: CASSGKQISSYNEQFF. DNA for the CDR3: TGCGCCAGCAGCGGGAAGCAGATTAGCTCCTACAATGAGCAGTTCTTC.

The genes are TRBV30 and TRBJ2-3, with D possibly being TRBD1 (5 bases). The CDR3 is 12 amino acids. CDR1 is GTSNPN, CDR2 SVGIG, per germline (reference sequence). V lost 5 bases and J lost 2, with 8 bases in between. The CDR3 DNA follows: TGTGCCTGGGGGGCCGCCACAGATACGCAGTATTTT. Translated, it gives CAWGAATDTQYF.

The chain couples TRBV3-1 to TRBJ2-6; D unclear. Deletions cut 7 bases from V and 8 bases from J, with 9 bases between. The CDR3 is made up of 12 amino acids. Germline assignment: CDR1 LGHDT and CDR2 YNNKEL (reference sequence). Written as DNA, the CDR3 is TGTGCCAGCAACGGAGAGACCAACGTCCTGACTTTC. Translating gives CASNGETNVLTF.

The chain employs TRBV2 and TRBJ1-4; D is unclear. Per the germline V gene, CDR1 is SNHLY and CDR2 is FYNNEI. The V end was cut by 6 bases, the J end by 2 bases, with 16 bases between. The CDR3 loop spans 16 amino acids. The CDR3 loop reads CASRELGLATNEKLFF. Written as DNA, the CDR3 is TGTGCCAGCAGAGAGTTGGGGTTGGCGACTAATGAAAAACTGTTTTTT. The variable domain in full, with the rest retrieved from reference TRBV2 and TRBJ1-4, is EPEVTQTPSHQVTQMGQEVILRCVPISNHLYFYWYRQILGQKVEFLVSFYNNEISEKSEIFDDQFSVERPDGSNFTLKIRSTKLEDSAMYFCASRELGLATNEKLFFGSGTQLSVL.